The following is a T cell receptor (beta chain) sequence with its context. Unique molecular identifiers were incorporated into the prepared TCRbeta library. One entry per CDR3 protein, called by TCRdb with MiXCR from the PCR reads. The profile shows 450,000 to 600,000 distinct CDR3 sequences, 30% to 35% of them singletons. The CDR3 totals 13 residues. From germline, CDR1 is MNHEY and CDR2 SMNVEV (reference sequence). The V and J ends lost 4 bases and 4 bases respectively, with 10 bases between them. This sample is part of a study of T-cell reconstitution after alpha-beta-depleted transplantation in children.

The chain employs TRBV27 and TRBJ1-2; D not resolved. The source material was PBMCs from the stem cell graft donor, sampled from the stem cell graft. This receptor was obtained from a human donor who donated a stem cell graft to a child with aplastic anemia. For the CDR3, the DNA is TGTGCCAGCAGTTCGCAAGTAAGCTATGGCTACACCTTC. Its translation: CASSSQVSYGYTF.